This T cell receptor (beta chain) was retrieved from a study of blood T cell dynamics during melanoma immunotherapy. The time point is: pre-treatment baseline. Sampling occurred pretreatment (T0) and at week 3 (W3), after cycle one of checkpoint blockade. Clones were sequenced by immunoSEQ multiplex PCR, and TCRdb holds only the in-frame ones, with some missing. The repertoire holds about 8,500 clones, around 84% seen once, with 0.95% to 1.5% in the top ten. The germline V gene encodes CDR1 SGDLS and CDR2 YYNGEE. V shed 5 bases and J 1 base; nucleotides not matched to a gene: 14. The CDR3 length is 18 residues.

The TCR sequence derives from a human donor with melanoma. V usage is TRBV9 and J usage is TRBJ2-1; 8 nucleotides agree with TRBD1. Here the sequenced sample was blood, taken from a patient treated with checkpoint blockade. DNA for the CDR3: TGTGCCAGCAGGAGAGGGCAGGGGGCCACTGTTTCCTACAATGAGCAGTTCTTC. This codes for CASRRGQGATVSYNEQFF.